Below are 32 T cell receptor beta chains sequenced from a single sample in a study of blood T cell repertoires in COVID-19 (dated by TCRdb to about 2020). Library creation used the immunoSEQ multiplex PCR assay. TCRdb stores this immuneACCESS table with in-frame sequences only. Part of the clones is absent; in the studies checked, under half of the shortfall reflects unresolved V genes, and no reason is known for the rest. The sample includes some 170,000 clones, with approximately 82% observed a single time. The top ten hold 13% to 15% of the sample. The sample was PBMCs or T cells enriched from blood (not recorded which). These receptors all stem from a man aged 45 to 65 who had recovered from COVID-19.

The rearrangement links TRBV19 to TRBJ2-5; 7 bases fit TRBD1. Germline CDR1 LNHDA, CDR2 SQIVND (reference sequence). The CDR3 has 14 residues. V dropped 3 bases and J dropped 2; count of bases not matched to a gene: 3. CDR3: CASSIGQAQETQYF. CDR3 DNA sequence: TGTGCCAGTAGTATCGGACAGGCGCAAGAGACCCAGTACTTC.

This sequence joins TRBV3-1 (or the pseudogene TRBV3-2) and TRBJ2-5; the D gene is possibly TRBD2 (6 bases). The CDR3 has 14 residues. Between the trimmed V and J ends, which lost 4 bases and 2 bases, there was a span of 11 bases. Germline V gene sequence: CDR1 LGHDT, CDR2 YNNKEL (reference sequence). The CDR3 is CASSPQDYQETQYF. The CDR3 DNA is TGTGCCAGCAGCCCCCAGGACTATCAAGAGACCCAGTACTTC.

The rearrangement joins TRBV6-6 to TRBJ2-1, with a possible D match to TRBD2 (5 bases). The CDR3 covers 15 residues. Deletions cut 3 bases from V and 8 bases from J, with 17 bases between. CDR1 MNHNY and CDR2 SVGAGI come from the germline V gene (reference sequence). In DNA form, the CDR3 reads TGTGCCAGCAGTTATCGACAACCAGGACTCGATGAGCAGTTCTTC. Protein product: CASSYRQPGLDEQFF.

CDR3 protein: CASRRDPNQPQHF. Written as DNA, the CDR3 is TGTGCCAGCAGGCGGGACCCCAATCAGCCCCAGCATTTT. This chain joins TRBV6-5 and TRBJ1-5, with a weak D call TRBD1 (5 bases). V dropped 6 bases and J dropped 3 bases, with 9 bases sitting between them. Looked up from germline, CDR1 is MNHEY and CDR2 is SVGAGI. The CDR3 extends over 13 amino acids.

The V and J genes are TRBV5-1 and TRBJ2-5; 9 nucleotides match TRBD2. V was pared by 3 bases and J by 4 bases, with 7 bases of the junction left unmatched. This CDR3 region has 15 residues. Per the germline V gene, CDR1 is SGHRS and CDR2 is YFSETQ. CDR3 amino acids: CASSSGTSFLETQYF. CDR3 DNA sequence: TGCGCCAGCAGCTCCGGGACTAGCTTCCTAGAGACCCAGTACTTC.

The V call is TRBV7-9, the J call TRBJ2-3, with D possibly TRBD2 on 6 matching bases. CDR1 and CDR2 from the germline V gene are SEHNR and FQNEAQ (reference sequence). This CDR3 is built from 14 residues. V dropped 3 bases and J dropped 3 bases, with 10 bases sitting between them. The CDR3 sequence: CASSLDYSTDTQYF. The CDR3 coding sequence is TGTGCCAGCAGCTTGGACTACTCGACAGATACGCAGTATTTT.

The V and J genes are TRBV5-1 and TRBJ1-2, with TRBD1 identical over 11 bases. This CDR3 has 15 residues. Germline values: CDR1 SGHRS, CDR2 YFSETQ. The V and J ends lost 7 bases and 8 bases, in that order; junction bases with no gene match: 13. The DNA of the CDR3 is TGCGCCAGCGAGGACGGTGGACAGGGGGCGAGGGGCTACACCTTC. Protein sequence: CASEDGGQGARGYTF.

This chain connects TRBV5-1 to TRBJ1-4; TRBD1 aligns across 8 bases. The germline gives CDR1 SGHRS, CDR2 YFSETQ. V shed 4 bases, J shed 5 bases, and the junction held 13 bases outside the gene matches. The CDR3 is made up of 17 amino acids. Here the CDR3 DNA reads TGCGCCAGCAGCCCGGATGGCCCCGGGACAGGCAATGAAAAACTGTTTTTT. Translating it yields CASSPDGPGTGNEKLFF.

The V call is TRBV25-1, the J call TRBJ1-3, with D perhaps matching TRBD1 (6 bases). The V end lost 3 bases, the J end lost 2 bases, and 14 bases lay between the germline ends. This CDR3 is built from 16 residues. Per the germline V gene, CDR1 is MGHDK and CDR2 is SYGVNS. CDR3 residues: CASSEGTLTPGNTIYF. The CDR3, as DNA: TGTGCCAGCAGTGAGGGGACATTAACCCCTGGAAACACCATATATTTT. The whole variable domain, filled in from reference TRBV25-1 and TRBJ1-3, reads EADIYQTPRYLVIGTGKKITLECSQTMGHDKMYWYQQDPGMELHLIHYSYGVNSTEKGDLSSESTVSRIRTEHFPLTLESARPSHTSQYLCASSEGTLTPGNTIYFGEGSWLTVV.

This clone has only a few counts. The chain has TRBV3-1 (or the pseudogene TRBV3-2) and TRBJ2-7; D not certain. There are 15 residues in the CDR3. The V end was cut by 1 base, the J end by 0 bases, with 10 bases between. CDR1 is LGHDT and CDR2 is YNNKEL in the germline V gene (reference sequence). The CDR3 sequence is CASSQGVQHSYEQYF. The CDR3 bases are TGTGCCAGCAGCCAAGGGGTACAGCACTCCTACGAGCAGTACTTC.

The chain employs TRBV5-5 and TRBJ2-7; a possible D gene is TRBD1 (6 bases). The CDR3 sequence is 15 residues long. V lost 4 bases and J lost 5, with 19 bases in between. CDR1 and CDR2 (germline): SGHKS, YYEKEE (reference sequence). CDR3 in amino acids: CASSLQGGGIHEQYF. CDR3 nucleotides: TGTGCCAGCAGCCTACAGGGTGGAGGTATACACGAGCAGTACTTC.

This clone has just one count. The J gene is TRBJ2-1, the V gene TRBV5-1, with a possible D match to TRBD2 (5 bases). V lost 0 bases and J lost 4, with 11 bases in between. This CDR3 contains 15 residues. Per germline, CDR1 SGHRS and CDR2 YFSETQ. The CDR3 spells CASSLESGLYNEQFF. The CDR3 nucleotides read TGCGCCAGCAGCTTGGAGTCGGGGTTGTACAATGAGCAGTTCTTC. The variable domain in full, with the rest retrieved from reference TRBV5-1 and TRBJ2-1, is KAGVTQTPRYLIKTRGQQVTLSCSPISGHRSVSWYQQTPGQGLQFLFEYFSETQRNKGNFPGRFSGRQFSNSRSEMNVSTLELGDSALYLCASSLESGLYNEQFFGPGTRLTVL.

The V gene is TRBV9, the J gene TRBJ1-5, with D unclear. This CDR3 region has 14 residues. Deletions cut 0 bases from V and 4 bases from J, with 8 bases between. Germline V CDR1 and CDR2: SGDLS, YYNGEE. CDR3 in amino acids: CASSVGSVNQPQHF. The CDR3 nucleotides are TGTGCCAGCAGCGTAGGATCGGTGAATCAGCCCCAGCATTTT.

V and J are TRBV28 and TRBJ2-3; 8 nucleotides line up with TRBD2. V dropped 3 bases and J dropped 8; count of bases not matched to a gene: 10. The germline V gene has CDR1 MDHEN and CDR2 SYDVKM. The CDR3 has 15 residues. This CDR3 reads CASSFRVAGRVTQYF. In DNA form, the CDR3 reads TGTGCCAGCAGTTTTAGGGTAGCGGGGAGGGTTACGCAGTATTTT.

The rearrangement uses TRBV6-5 and TRBJ1-4, with TRBD1 identical over 7 bases. Trimming took 4 bases from V and 10 from J; bases not matched to a gene: 9. Germline CDR1 and CDR2: MNHEY and SVGAGI. CDR3 size: 14 residues. The CDR3 spells CASSSPGAGGKLFF. The CDR3, as DNA: TGTGCCAGCAGTTCCCCGGGCGCAGGGGGAAAACTGTTTTTT.

V usage is TRBV7-9 and J usage is TRBJ1-1, with a tentative D call TRBD1 (5 bases). The CDR3 has 15 residues. Germline V gene data show CDR1 as SEHNR and CDR2 as FQNEAQ (reference sequence). V shed 5 bases and J shed 0 bases, with 13 bases lying between them. The CDR3 sequence is CASSGEGLMNTEAFF. The CDR3 bases are TGTGCCAGCAGCGGGGAGGGGCTCATGAACACTGAAGCTTTCTTT.

This chain links TRBV5-4 with TRBJ1-4; D is unresolved. Trimming took 0 bases from V and 8 from J, leaving 17 bases between them. The CDR3 is 16 residues long. Germline V gene lookup returns CDR1 SGHNT and CDR2 YYREEE (reference sequence). The chain's CDR3 is CASSLDPRAVEEKLFF. DNA of the CDR3: TGTGCCAGCAGCTTGGACCCCCGCGCAGTGGAGGAAAAACTGTTTTTT.

This clone was detected a few times. J is TRBJ1-2 and V is TRBV7-9; D gene unclear. The length of the CDR3 is 12 residues. The ends were cut back, 5 bases at V and 5 bases at J, with 9 bases in the middle. CDR1 and CDR2 (germline): SEHNR, FQNEAQ (reference sequence). As DNA, the CDR3 is TGTGCCAGCAGCACTCGGGATTATGGCTACACCTTC. This encodes CASSTRDYGYTF.

As concerns this clone: Within the sample, other DNA sequences also encode this same CDR3. This chain links TRBV5-1 with TRBJ1-1, with 7 positions matching TRBD1. J lost 3 bases, V lost 4 bases, and 3 bases had no gene match. The CDR3 totals 13 residues. The germline V gene encodes CDR1 SGHRS and CDR2 YFSETQ. CDR3 region: CASSLQGDTEAFF. As DNA, the CDR3 is TGCGCCAGCAGCCTCCAGGGGGACACTGAAGCTTTCTTT.

The gene calls are TRBV5-6 and TRBJ1-1, with D perhaps TRBD1 (5 bases). CDR3 length: 13 residues. Trimming took 4 bases from V and 1 from J, leaving 8 bases between them. Germline CDR1 and CDR2: SGHDT and YYEEEE. This CDR3 is CASSRTPNTEAFF. In nucleotides, the CDR3 is TGTGCCAGCAGCAGGACACCGAACACTGAAGCTTTCTTT.

The rearrangement links TRBV6-5 to TRBJ1-3; D unresolved. The CDR3 covers 13 residues. With 2 bases removed from V and 15 bases from J, the gap between germline ends came to 17 bases. The germline gives CDR1 MNHEY, CDR2 SVGAGI. The CDR3 sequence: CASSYGLTTPPYF. The CDR3 DNA follows: TGTGCCAGCAGTTACGGCCTCACCACCCCTCCATATTTT.

The J gene is TRBJ2-5, the V gene TRBV20-1, with no clear D. Trimming took 3 bases from V and 5 from J, leaving 4 bases between them. Germline-derived CDR1 and CDR2 are DFQATT and SNEGSKA (reference sequence). The CDR3 has 10 amino acids. The CDR3 DNA follows: TGCAGTGCTAGCGAGGAGACCCAGTACTTC. Translating gives CSASEETQYF.

The J gene is TRBJ1-3, the V gene TRBV29-1; D unresolved. V was trimmed by 7 bases and J by 3 bases, leaving 19 bases between them. CDR3 length: 15 amino acids. Germline values: CDR1 SQVTM, CDR2 ANQGSEA. CDR3 nucleotide sequence: TGCAGCGCCCAAGTGTGGGCTTTAGGTGGAAACACCATATATTTT. It codes for CSAQVWALGGNTIYF.

The chain recombines TRBV6-5 with TRBJ1-4; 10 bases agree with TRBD1. V was clipped by 6 bases and J by 7 bases; unmatched bases: 5. CDR3 length equals 14 residues. CDR1 and CDR2 (germline): MNHEY, SVGAGI. The CDR3 DNA reads TGTGCCAGCAGCCTCGACAGGGGGCGTGAAAAACTGTTTTTT. It codes for CASSLDRGREKLFF.

CDR3 region: CASSLRVGEGNTEAFF. The DNA of the CDR3 is TGTGCCAGCAGCTTGAGGGTAGGGGAGGGGAACACTGAAGCTTTCTTT. V is TRBV7-9 and J is TRBJ1-1; maybe TRBD1 (5 bases). With 3 bases removed from V and 1 base from J, the gap between germline ends came to 15 bases. This CDR3 has 16 amino acids. The germline gives CDR1 SEHNR, CDR2 FQNEAQ (reference sequence).

The chain has TRBV7-9 and TRBJ1-5; TRBD1 is a possible D gene (6 bases). CDR3 length: 14 residues. Trimming shortened V by 10 bases and J by 5 bases, and 18 bases separated the two germline ends. The germline gives CDR1 SEHNR, CDR2 FQNEAQ (reference sequence). For the CDR3, the DNA is TGTGCCACCTCCCGAGGGGGGGGAGATCAGCCCCAGCATTTT. This codes for CATSRGGGDQPQHF.

V and J are TRBV9 and TRBJ1-4; 9 positions match TRBD1. J was trimmed by 7 bases and V by 4 bases; bases with no gene match: 8. CDR1 SGDLS and CDR2 YYNGEE come from the germline V gene. The CDR3 is 15 amino acids. The CDR3 DNA sequence: TGTGCCAGCAGCCGCACGGGACAGGGTTTTGAAAAACTGTTTTTT. This gives the protein CASSRTGQGFEKLFF. Variable domain in full (rest from reference TRBV9 and TRBJ1-4): DSGVTQTPKHLITATGQRVTLRCSPRSGDLSVYWYQQSLDQGLQFLIQYYNGEERAKGNILERFSAQQFPDLHSELNLSSLELGDSALYFCASSRTGQGFEKLFFGSGTQLSVL.

V usage is TRBV5-6 and J usage is TRBJ1-1; 8 nucleotides line up with TRBD1. This CDR3 has 12 amino acids. V was clipped by 4 bases and J by 6 bases; unmatched bases: 2. Germline CDR1 and CDR2: SGHDT and YYEEEE. This chain's CDR3 is CASSRTGSEAFF. CDR3 nucleotides: TGTGCCAGCAGCAGGACAGGGTCTGAAGCTTTCTTT.

The chain has TRBV7-8 and TRBJ2-3; the match to TRBD2 covers 10 bases. V lost 5 bases, J lost 4 bases, and 6 bases stayed unmatched. Germline V lookup: CDR1 SGHVS, CDR2 FQNEAQ. The CDR3 consists of 15 residues. The CDR3 loop reads CASSARLAGADTQYF. CDR3 DNA: TGTGCCAGCAGCGCACGGCTAGCGGGGGCAGATACGCAGTATTTT.

This chain uses TRBV6-5 with TRBJ2-2; TRBD1 matches at 7 bases. Germline CDR1 MNHEY, CDR2 SVGAGI. The CDR3 has 14 residues. Germline trimming cut 7 bases from V and 6 bases from J; bases unmatched to any gene: 8. CDR3 nucleotides: TGTGCCAGCAACGAGGACAGGAGGTCCGGGGAGCTGTTTTTT. As protein: CASNEDRRSGELFF.

The chain joins TRBV4-1 to TRBJ2-2; TRBD2 aligns across 9 bases. V trimming: 4 bases; J trimming: 5 bases; junction bases outside the gene matches: 5. This CDR3 has 15 amino acids. Germline assignment: CDR1 MGHRA and CDR2 YSYEKL. This chain's CDR3 is CASSPKREVTGELFF. CDR3 nucleotide sequence: TGCGCCAGCAGCCCGAAGCGGGAGGTGACCGGGGAGCTGTTTTTT.

V usage is TRBV5-1 and J usage is TRBJ1-2; D unresolved. CDR3 length equals 13 residues. Deletions cut 0 bases from V and 8 bases from J, with 11 bases between. From germline, CDR1 is SGHRS and CDR2 YFSETQ. The CDR3 loop is CASSLARAEGYTF. CDR3 in DNA: TGCGCCAGCAGCTTGGCGCGGGCTGAAGGCTACACCTTC.